Here is one TCR beta chain with its context. As yet, its antigen is unknown. TCRdb ran MiXCR on the 5' RACE reads and lists one entry per CDR3 protein. The sample includes a few hundred thousand distinct CDR3 sequences, 20% to 30% of them seen just once. This specimen belongs to a study of CD8 T cells in ankylosing spondylitis. V was pared by 9 bases and J by 0 bases, with 9 bases between. CDR1 is MNHEY, CDR2 SMNVEV, per germline (reference sequence). This CDR3 contains 13 residues. Overall study results and limits: Certain motif variants had earlier appeared in reactive arthritis synovial fluid and blood. Reportedly, disease-linked clones are significantly enriched in ankylosing spondylitis patients' matched synovial fluid.

The sample was blood, either unsorted or a sorted T cell fraction (not recorded which). The V gene is TRBV27, the J gene TRBJ1-5; the D gene is possibly TRBD1 (6 bases). This clonotype was sampled from a male donor with ankylosing spondylitis or in good health (not recorded which). DNA of the CDR3: TGTGCCAGTGGACAGTATAGCAATCAGCCCCAGCATTTT. It encodes CASGQYSNQPQHF.